The 21 T cell receptor beta chains given below trace back to one sample, sequenced in a study of blood T cell repertoires in COVID-19. Sequencing used immunoSEQ multiplex PCR; TCRdb keeps in-frame clones, though not all of them. The data show 240,000 or so clones, more than 75% seen once. The sample comprised peripheral blood. Receptors were obtained from a woman in her 70s with active or convalescent COVID-19.

The chain employs TRBV3-1 (or the pseudogene TRBV3-2) and TRBJ1-1, with D uncertain. The CDR3 has 15 amino acids. V lost 6 bases and J lost 4, with 18 bases in between. Looked up from germline, CDR1 is LGHDT and CDR2 is YNNKEL (reference sequence). The CDR3 spells CASRQWGEGTTEAFF. The CDR3 region has the DNA TGTGCCAGCAGACAATGGGGAGAGGGAACCACTGAAGCTTTCTTT.

This chain joins TRBV20-1 and TRBJ2-7; 12 bases line up with TRBD2. CDR1 DFQATT and CDR2 SNEGSKA come from the germline V gene (reference sequence). With 3 bases clipped from V and 3 bases from J, the junction kept 21 bases outside the gene matches. The CDR3 runs 20 residues. Here the CDR3 DNA reads TGCAGTGCTAGTCAGGAACGACTAGCGGGGGCGCCCGATAGTTACTACGAGCAGTACTTC. Protein: CSASQERLAGAPDSYYEQYF.

The chain carries TRBV7-2 and TRBJ1-6; weak D call: TRBD1 (6 bases). V lost 4 bases and J 6 bases, leaving 13 bases between the germline ends. This CDR3 is 15 amino acids long. In germline, CDR1 is SGHTA, CDR2 FQGNSA. Here the CDR3 reads CASSWGGRVNSPLHF. The CDR3 bases are TGTGCCAGCAGCTGGGGGGGCAGGGTTAATTCACCCCTCCACTTT.

The V and J genes are TRBV3-1 (or the pseudogene TRBV3-2) and TRBJ2-1, with D possibly matching TRBD2 (6 bases). Looked up from germline, CDR1 is LGHDT and CDR2 is YNNKEL (reference sequence). CDR3 size: 15 residues. V lost 6 bases and J lost 5, with 17 bases in between. The CDR3 here is CASSLGRGLNNEQFF. The CDR3 DNA sequence: TGTGCCAGCAGTTTAGGGCGGGGACTTAACAATGAGCAGTTCTTC.

The chain uses TRBV6-8 and TRBJ2-1; 9 nucleotides line up with TRBD1. CDR3 length equals 12 residues. CDR1 and CDR2 from the germline V gene are MNHGY and SAAAGT. V was pared by 9 bases and J by 12 bases, with 9 bases of the junction left unmatched. The CDR3 nucleotides read TGTGCCAGGACAGGGGGGGCCTTGACGCAGTTCTTC. It translates to CARTGGALTQFF.

The rearrangement uses TRBV19 and TRBJ1-6; 9 bases are shared with TRBD1. With V trimmed by 9 bases and J by 9 bases, 9 bases remained unmatched. CDR1 and CDR2 from the germline V gene are LNHDA and SQIVND (reference sequence). The CDR3 length is 14 residues. The CDR3 DNA reads as TGTGCCAGCGGGGAGGGACAGGGCGGTTCACCCCTCCACTTT. Translating it yields CASGEGQGGSPLHF.

V is TRBV19 and J is TRBJ1-5, with 10 bases matching TRBD1. Germline V gene sequence: CDR1 LNHDA, CDR2 SQIVND (reference sequence). Trimming took 9 bases from V and 4 from J; bases not matched to a gene: 15. The CDR3 consists of 17 residues. CDR3 nucleotide sequence: TGTGCCAGCAGGGTAGGCGGGACAGGGGCATCAAATCAGCCCCAGCATTTT. Translated, it gives CASRVGGTGASNQPQHF.

The chain employs TRBV6-4 and TRBJ1-5; the match to TRBD1 covers 10 bases. The germline V gene encodes CDR1 MRHNA and CDR2 SNTAGT. V gave up 8 bases and J gave up 5 bases; unmatched junction bases: 0. The CDR3 is made up of 12 amino acids. The CDR3, as DNA: TGTGCCAGCGGGACAGGGGATCAGCCCCAGCATTTT. Its translation is CASGTGDQPQHF.

The chain is built from TRBV14 and TRBJ1-3; D unclear. Germline CDR1 is SGHDN and CDR2 is FVKESK. CDR3 length equals 17 residues. V lost 0 bases, J lost 8 bases, and 20 bases lay in between. This chain's CDR3 is CASSQDQGPTTGDTIYF. CDR3 in DNA: TGTGCCAGCAGCCAAGATCAAGGGCCGACTACCGGGGACACCATATATTTT.

Concerning this clone itself: The same CDR3 can be traced to other DNA sequences in this sample. The chain carries TRBV19 and TRBJ1-1, with TRBD1 matching over 8 bases. The CDR3 is 14 amino acids. Germline V gives CDR1 LNHDA, CDR2 SQIVND (reference sequence). V gave up 3 bases and J gave up 2 bases; unmatched junction bases: 2. Here the CDR3 DNA reads TGTGCCAGTAGTATCGGACAGGGTAACACTGAAGCTTTCTTT. Translating it yields CASSIGQGNTEAFF.

This chain connects TRBV14 to TRBJ2-3; 12 bases fit TRBD2. Per the germline V gene, CDR1 is SGHDN and CDR2 is FVKESK. The CDR3 has 17 amino acids. V dropped 4 bases and J dropped 0; count of bases not matched to a gene: 5. The CDR3: CASSLRTSGISTDTQYF. For the CDR3, the DNA is TGTGCCAGCAGCCTCAGGACTAGCGGGATTAGCACAGATACGCAGTATTTT.

The sample holds a few counts of this clone. The chain combines TRBV10-3 with TRBJ2-3; TRBD2 matches at 8 bases. This CDR3 has 14 residues. The V and J ends lost 3 bases and 8 bases, in that order; junction bases with no gene match: 7. CDR1 is ENHRY and CDR2 is SYGVKD in the germline V gene. The CDR3 loop is CAISEREGKGTQYF. CDR3 DNA: TGTGCCATCAGTGAACGGGAGGGGAAAGGTACGCAGTATTTT.

The CDR3 DNA reads as TGTGCCAGCAGTAAGCGGGGGAGCACAGATACGCAGTATTTT. Translated: CASSKRGSTDTQYF. This rearrangement joins TRBV6-4 to TRBJ2-3; 8 bases align to TRBD2. The CDR3 covers 14 residues. The germline V gene encodes CDR1 MRHNA and CDR2 SNTAGT. The junction had 1 base not matched to a gene; V was cut back by 5 bases and J by 0 bases.

The chain is built from TRBV6-2 or TRBV6-3 and TRBJ1-5, with D unresolved. Trimming took 2 bases from V and 7 from J, leaving 6 bases between them. Per germline, CDR1 MNHEY and CDR2 SVGEGT. This CDR3 region has 12 residues. The CDR3, as DNA: TGTGCCAGCAGTTACCCCCTCCAGCCCCAGCATTTT. Encoded protein: CASSYPLQPQHF.

The chain is built from TRBV5-8 and TRBJ2-5; 7 nucleotides match TRBD2. CDR1 SGHTS and CDR2 YDEGEE come from the germline V gene. The CDR3 contains 12 residues. J was trimmed by 5 bases and V by 7 bases; bases with no gene match: 5. CDR3 sequence: CASGEGGETQYF. The CDR3 coding sequence is TGTGCCAGCGGGGAGGGTGGTGAGACCCAGTACTTC.

The V gene is TRBV3-1 (or the pseudogene TRBV3-2), the J gene TRBJ1-1; TRBD1 is a possible D gene (5 bases). Germline CDR1 and CDR2: LGHDT and YNNKEL (reference sequence). The CDR3 covers 11 residues. V lost 0 bases and J lost 11, with 7 bases in between. The CDR3 reads CASSQDRAAFF. The CDR3 DNA reads as TGTGCCAGCAGCCAAGACAGGGCTGCTTTCTTT.

The J gene is TRBJ1-1, the V gene TRBV4-3; 7 bases align to TRBD1. The CDR3 covers 15 residues. Germline V lookup: CDR1 LGHNA, CDR2 YSLEER. Trimming took 1 base from V and 5 from J; bases not matched to a gene: 7. CDR3 sequence: CASSQVTGEATEAFF. DNA of the CDR3: TGCGCCAGCAGCCAAGTTACAGGGGAGGCGACTGAAGCTTTCTTT.

This chain joins TRBV2 and TRBJ1-4; TRBD1 aligns across 7 bases. CDR3 length: 15 residues. V dropped 5 bases and J dropped 3; count of bases not matched to a gene: 6. From germline, CDR1 is SNHLY and CDR2 FYNNEI. DNA for the CDR3: TGTGCCAGCAGTATCATTCAGGGGGCTAATGAAAAACTGTTTTTT. Translating it yields CASSIIQGANEKLFF.

The CDR3: CASSSGVHSNQPQHF. Written as DNA, the CDR3 is TGTGCCAGCAGTTCCGGGGTTCATAGCAATCAGCCCCAGCATTTT. The chain joins TRBV6-6 to TRBJ1-5, with D unclear. Trimming stripped 4 bases from V and 0 bases from J, with 10 bases between. This CDR3 contains 15 residues. The germline V gene encodes CDR1 MNHNY and CDR2 SVGAGI (reference sequence).

The rearrangement links TRBV3-1 (or the pseudogene TRBV3-2) to TRBJ2-7; TRBD1 matches at 11 bases. Germline CDR1 is LGHDT and CDR2 is YNNKEL (reference sequence). Unmatched junction bases numbered 4, after V lost 0 bases and J lost 9 bases. The CDR3 has 14 residues. The CDR3 region is CASSQDSGTGGQYF. CDR3 coding DNA: TGTGCCAGCAGCCAAGATTCCGGGACAGGGGGGCAGTACTTC.

This rearrangement joins TRBV4-3 to TRBJ1-3; D is perhaps TRBD1 (5 bases). V was shortened by 1 base and J by 4 bases, with 5 bases between the two germline ends. The germline gives CDR1 LGHNA, CDR2 YSLEER. The CDR3 totals 13 residues. Written as DNA, the CDR3 is TGCGCCAGCAGCCAAGGGACAGGAAACACCATATATTTT. The encoded protein is CASSQGTGNTIYF.